This T cell receptor (beta chain) was sequenced in a study of blood T cell repertoires in COVID-19. The data were produced by immunoSEQ multiplex PCR, yet TCRdb's version contains in-frame clones alone and is incomplete. This repertoire shows some 300,000 clones, 70% to 90% found once; its top ten account for over 2%. This TCR came from a woman in her sixties in a cohort exposed to, infected with or recovered from COVID-19 (not recorded which). Source material: PBMCs or T cells enriched from blood (not recorded which).

Here the CDR3 DNA reads TGTGCCAGCAGTGCCGGGACAGGGGTCGAGCAGTACTTC. It yields the protein CASSAGTGVEQYF. J is TRBJ2-7 and V is TRBV2, with 10 bases aligning to TRBD1. The germline gives CDR1 SNHLY, CDR2 FYNNEI. This CDR3 has 13 amino acids. The trim removed 4 bases at V and 6 bases at J, leaving 3 bases unmatched.